This T cell receptor (beta chain) was identified in a study of T cell responses to AZD1222 COVID-19 vaccine. Profiling relied on immunoSEQ multiplex PCR, and the TCRdb table lists in-frame clones only, not all of them. The profile shows 150,000 or so clones, 89% of them singletons. Study-wide results and limits: Spike-specific TCR breadth and depth went up after people got two AZD1222 doses.

V was cut by 9 bases and J by 0 bases, with 17 bases left in between. Germline lookup yields CDR1 KGHSH and CDR2 LQKENI. The CDR3 is 16 residues long. Turning to this clone: Its antigen is not known.

The sample consisted of peripheral blood, taken on day 0 of AZD1222 vaccination. This chain links TRBV18 with TRBJ2-2; D possibly matches TRBD1 or TRBD2 (5 bases each). The TCR comes from an adult in good health. In DNA form, the CDR3 reads TGTGCCAGTCGGGACCTTAACCTCGCGAACACCGGGGAGCTGTTTTTT. Residues: CASRDLNLANTGELFF.